This is a list of T cell receptor beta chains from one sample in a study of T cells expressing NK-cell markers. After re-calling the 5' RACE reads, TCRdb lists one entry per CDR3 protein, DNA absent. Its table records about 550,000 distinct CDR3 sequences. The sample consisted of blood T cells: a sorted CD56 or NKG2C T cell subset, CD4+ or CD8+ T cells, or bulk PBMC T cells (not recorded which). The receptors shown here come from a man between 18 and 29 years old in good health. The CDR3 runs from the conserved cysteine through the conserved F or W. The order of the fields is V gene, J gene, CDR3 protein.

v_gene: TRBV7-9
j_gene: TRBJ1-2
CDR3aa: CASSSADRGYTF

v_gene: TRBV7-9
j_gene: TRBJ1-5
CDR3aa: CASSSPGSDRGGNQPQHF

v_gene: TRBV20-1
j_gene: TRBJ2-1
CDR3aa: CSQASPNNEQFF

v_gene: TRBV30
j_gene: TRBJ1-1
CDR3aa: CAWSARAAGDTEAFF

v_gene: TRBV11-2
j_gene: TRBJ2-1
CDR3aa: CASSPGLGLEGNEQFF

v_gene: TRBV5-6
j_gene: TRBJ2-1
CDR3aa: CASSLYLQGEGNEQFF

v_gene: TRBV7-2
j_gene: TRBJ2-1
CDR3aa: CASSAQLASGAYSSYNEQFF

v_gene: TRBV5-1
j_gene: TRBJ1-4
CDR3aa: CASRREQGATNEKLFF

v_gene: TRBV6-6
j_gene: TRBJ1-4
CDR3aa: CASRQPANEKLFF

v_gene: TRBV12-3/TRBV12-4
j_gene: TRBJ2-5
CDR3aa: CASSNDGGSTQYF

v_gene: TRBV20-1
j_gene: TRBJ1-5
CDR3aa: CSAKGTDYSNQPQHF

v_gene: TRBV30
j_gene: TRBJ2-1
CDR3aa: CACPRPGRRGDEQFF

v_gene: TRBV12-5
j_gene: TRBJ2-2
CDR3aa: CASAGQGAGELFF

v_gene: TRBV7-2
j_gene: TRBJ2-2
CDR3aa: CASSFRRTPNTGELFF

v_gene: TRBV7-2
j_gene: TRBJ2-2
CDR3aa: CASSEAGIIGELFF

v_gene: TRBV5-1
j_gene: TRBJ2-2
CDR3aa: CASSYGGSSTGELFF

v_gene: TRBV5-1
j_gene: TRBJ2-1
CDR3aa: CASSKWDAANEQFF

v_gene: TRBV2
j_gene: TRBJ2-1
CDR3aa: CARKAGTSGRDNEQFF

v_gene: TRBV29-1
j_gene: TRBJ2-1
CDR3aa: CSVEGPGLQYYNEQFF

v_gene: TRBV12-3/TRBV12-4
j_gene: TRBJ2-5
CDR3aa: CASSLSGGSETQYF

v_gene: TRBV27
j_gene: TRBJ2-3
CDR3aa: CASTLGTGTDTQYF

v_gene: TRBV20-1
j_gene: TRBJ2-1
CDR3aa: CSARDARREGPNNEQFF

v_gene: TRBV6-2/TRBV6-3
j_gene: TRBJ2-7
CDR3aa: CASSYRRTNSYEQYF

v_gene: TRBV5-1
j_gene: TRBJ2-1
CDR3aa: CASSGLQLGNEQFF

v_gene: TRBV24-1
j_gene: TRBJ2-1
CDR3aa: CATSVPTTGSSYNEQFF

v_gene: TRBV7-9
j_gene: TRBJ2-1
CDR3aa: CASSLGLPGINEQFF

v_gene: TRBV11-3
j_gene: TRBJ2-1
CDR3aa: CASSSSGTSLGNEQFF

v_gene: TRBV27
j_gene: TRBJ2-3
CDR3aa: CASSLSGPTSTDTQYF

v_gene: TRBV5-1
j_gene: TRBJ2-1
CDR3aa: CASSLVGRREPLYNEQFF

v_gene: TRBV7-9
j_gene: TRBJ1-1
CDR3aa: CASILGQGAMNTEAFF

v_gene: TRBV11-2
j_gene: TRBJ2-1
CDR3aa: CASSLDHGSVGNEQFF

v_gene: TRBV6-1
j_gene: TRBJ2-5
CDR3aa: CASQRRGWETQYF

v_gene: TRBV11-2
j_gene: TRBJ2-4
CDR3aa: CASQRADIQYF

v_gene: TRBV6-2/TRBV6-3
j_gene: TRBJ2-2
CDR3aa: CASSVYGRLSGTGELFF

v_gene: TRBV12-3/TRBV12-4
j_gene: TRBJ2-5
CDR3aa: CASRPRTGGQETQYF

v_gene: TRBV7-9
j_gene: TRBJ1-2
CDR3aa: CATPGERAVGYTF

v_gene: TRBV7-6
j_gene: TRBJ2-3
CDR3aa: CASSLPPTRTSGSDTQYF

v_gene: TRBV29-1
j_gene: TRBJ1-1
CDR3aa: CSVERWTGARNTEAFF

v_gene: TRBV6-5
j_gene: TRBJ1-4
CDR3aa: CASRKTGTGYEKLFF

v_gene: TRBV20-1
j_gene: TRBJ2-3
CDR3aa: CSARDPGGPWDTQYF

v_gene: TRBV20-1
j_gene: TRBJ2-6
CDR3aa: CSARDLSGRPGANVLTF

v_gene: TRBV5-1
j_gene: TRBJ2-5
CDR3aa: CASSKDSIQETQYF

v_gene: TRBV28
j_gene: TRBJ2-1
CDR3aa: CASSPVPRSLSYNEQFF

v_gene: TRBV6-2/TRBV6-3
j_gene: TRBJ1-1
CDR3aa: CASSYQLNTEAFF

v_gene: TRBV24-1
j_gene: TRBJ2-5
CDR3aa: CATSDLQSGLRETQYF

v_gene: TRBV5-1
j_gene: TRBJ2-3
CDR3aa: CASSPRPAGGSRGDTQYF

v_gene: TRBV12-3/TRBV12-4
j_gene: TRBJ2-1
CDR3aa: CASSLGTVEQFF

v_gene: TRBV5-1
j_gene: TRBJ2-5
CDR3aa: CASSSRGTGGETQYF

v_gene: TRBV28
j_gene: TRBJ2-3
CDR3aa: CASFSLAGGADTQYF

v_gene: TRBV4-1
j_gene: TRBJ2-3
CDR3aa: CASSQYLQSTDTQYF

v_gene: TRBV12-3/TRBV12-4
j_gene: TRBJ2-2
CDR3aa: CASSPTGRTGELFF

v_gene: TRBV11-2
j_gene: TRBJ1-4
CDR3aa: CASSLESAGPRGEKLFF

v_gene: TRBV29-1
j_gene: TRBJ2-5
CDR3aa: CSHFTGPIETQYF

v_gene: TRBV11-1
j_gene: TRBJ2-3
CDR3aa: CASSLVGVPWGPTPDTQYF

v_gene: TRBV14
j_gene: TRBJ1-4
CDR3aa: CASSHRVDEKLFF

v_gene: TRBV12-3/TRBV12-4
j_gene: TRBJ1-1
CDR3aa: CASTGDRGGLVGAFF

v_gene: TRBV25-1
j_gene: TRBJ2-7
CDR3aa: CASSASDPLGGQYF

v_gene: TRBV7-2
j_gene: TRBJ2-5
CDR3aa: CASSPGGTPKTQYF

v_gene: TRBV30
j_gene: TRBJ2-2
CDR3aa: CAWSVIGTYNTGELFF